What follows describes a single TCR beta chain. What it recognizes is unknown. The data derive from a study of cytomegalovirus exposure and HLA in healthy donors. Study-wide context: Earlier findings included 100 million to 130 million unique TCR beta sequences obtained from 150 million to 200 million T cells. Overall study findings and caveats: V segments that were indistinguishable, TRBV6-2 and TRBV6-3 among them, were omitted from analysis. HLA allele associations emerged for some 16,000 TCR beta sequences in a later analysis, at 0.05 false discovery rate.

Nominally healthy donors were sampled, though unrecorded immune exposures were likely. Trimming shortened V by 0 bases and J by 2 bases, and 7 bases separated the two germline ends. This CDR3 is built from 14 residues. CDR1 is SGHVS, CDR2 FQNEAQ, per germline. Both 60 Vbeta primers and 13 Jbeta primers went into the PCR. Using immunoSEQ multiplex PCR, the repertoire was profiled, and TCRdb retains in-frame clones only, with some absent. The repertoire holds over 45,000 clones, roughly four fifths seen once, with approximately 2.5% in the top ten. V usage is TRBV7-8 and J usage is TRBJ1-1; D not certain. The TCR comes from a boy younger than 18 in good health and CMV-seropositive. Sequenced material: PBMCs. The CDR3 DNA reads TGTGCCAGCAGCTTAGCGCGGTTAAACACTGAAGCTTTCTTT. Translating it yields CASSLARLNTEAFF.